The 29 T cell receptor beta chains given below trace back to one sample, sequenced in a study of regulatory T cells in long-lasting Graves disease. Indicated time point: newly diagnosed GD, antithyroid drugs for less than 3 months. PBMCs provided the RNA from which the TCR library was made. Arm-PCR of CDR3 regions and iRepertoire HTBI primers were used to build TCR beta libraries. TCRdb itself ran the multiplex PCR reads through MiXCR, one entry per CDR3 protein. This repertoire shows about 360,000 distinct CDR3 sequences, around 15% found once; its top ten account for around 20%. The same specimen was also included in a second study, on T cells in Graves' hyperthyroidism and ophthalmopathy.

The input for sequencing was peripheral blood mononuclear cells (PBMCs), taken at new diagnosis, from a patient treated with antithyroid drugs. The receptor source for this set is a woman younger than 30 with Graves disease.

This clonotype was counted at least ten times. V and J are TRBV9 and TRBJ2-1, with a tentative D call TRBD2 (6 bases). Germline CDR1 SGDLS, CDR2 YYNGEE. The CDR3 runs to 14 residues. The V and J ends lost 1 base and 10 bases respectively, with 15 bases between them. The DNA for the CDR3 is TGTGCCAGCAGCGTATACGGGAGCGATGGCGAGCAGTTCTTC. It specifies CASSVYGSDGEQFF.

There are many counts of this clonotype. J is TRBJ1-2 and V is TRBV30; D gene unclear. The CDR3 is 13 residues long. CDR1 is GTSNPN, CDR2 SVGIG, per germline (reference sequence). Trimming removed 0 bases at V and 4 bases at J, with 9 bases between. Here the CDR3 reads CAWSVSPIYGYTF. CDR3 coding DNA: TGTGCCTGGAGTGTTAGTCCTATCTATGGCTACACCTTC. The whole variable domain, filled in from reference TRBV30 and TRBJ1-2, reads SQTIHQWPATLVQPVGSPLSLECTVEGTSNPNLYWYRQAAGRGLQLLFYSVGIGQISSEVPQNLSASRPQDRQFILSSKKLLLSDSGFYLCAWSVSPIYGYTFGSGTRLTVV.

This clonotype was counted between two and nine times. The CDR3 loop reads CASSFVPGQALNTEAFF. The CDR3 DNA sequence: TGCGCCAGCAGCTTCGTCCCGGGACAGGCGTTGAACACTGAAGCTTTCTTT. J is TRBJ1-1 and V is TRBV5-1; 8 bases fit TRBD1. This CDR3 region has 17 residues. Trimming took 2 bases from V and 0 from J; bases not matched to a gene: 9. Germline CDR1 and CDR2: SGHRS and YFSETQ.

This clonotype occurred many times. The rearrangement links TRBV2 to TRBJ1-1, with D possibly matching TRBD1 (5 bases). The CDR3 has 16 amino acids. Germline CDR1 and CDR2: SNHLY and FYNNEI. Trimming pared 10 bases from V and 1 base from J, leaving 22 bases between. The CDR3 reads CAKTRDDDRTNTEAFF. DNA for the CDR3: TGTGCCAAAACCCGGGACGATGATCGGACGAACACTGAAGCTTTCTTT.

This clonotype was counted only a few times. This rearrangement joins TRBV6-2 or TRBV6-3 to TRBJ1-5, with TRBD1 matching over 10 bases. CDR1 MNHEY and CDR2 SVGEGT come from the germline V gene. This CDR3 is built from 16 residues. J was trimmed by 7 bases and V by 6 bases; bases with no gene match: 12. CDR3 sequence reads: CASSRLVTGGFQPQHF. The CDR3 DNA follows: TGTGCCAGCAGCCGCCTTGTGACAGGGGGCTTCCAGCCCCAGCATTTT.

This clonotype was picked up many times. V and J are TRBV6-2 or TRBV6-3 and TRBJ2-1, with D possibly matching TRBD1 (6 bases). The CDR3 has 18 residues. The V gene lost 5 bases and the J gene lost 5 bases, with 25 bases spanning the gap. The germline V gene encodes CDR1 MNHEY and CDR2 SVGEGT. CDR3 sequence reads: CASSENMAGAASNNEQFF. The CDR3 DNA reads TGTGCCAGCAGTGAAAATATGGCAGGGGCCGCCTCAAACAATGAGCAGTTCTTC.

This clonotype was counted ten times or more. The V call is TRBV7-3, the J call TRBJ1-2, with 11 positions matching TRBD1. Looked up from germline, CDR1 is SGHTA and CDR2 is FQGTGA. After removal of 4 bases from V and 7 bases from J, the junction contained 8 bases not matched to a gene. The CDR3 has 15 residues. The chain's CDR3 is CASSSGTGGSGGYTF. The CDR3 DNA follows: TGTGCCAGCAGCTCCGGGACAGGGGGATCGGGTGGCTACACCTTC.

The chain carries TRBV18 and TRBJ2-3; a possible D gene is TRBD1 (5 bases). Germline V CDR1 and CDR2: KGHSH, LQKENI. Between the trimmed V and J ends, which lost 6 bases and 2 bases, there was a span of 18 bases. The CDR3 is 16 amino acids. CDR3 coding DNA: TGTGCCAGCTCTGGGGCGGCGGTGAGTTCCACAGATACGCAGTATTTT. Its protein is CASSGAAVSSTDTQYF.

This clonotype was seen repeatedly, ten times or more. The gene calls are TRBV10-3 and TRBJ2-1; possible D gene TRBD2, 6 bases. V lost 8 bases and J 6 bases, leaving 11 bases between the germline ends. The germline V gene has CDR1 ENHRY and CDR2 SYGVKD. CDR3 length: 12 residues. DNA of the CDR3: TGTGCCATCGGGGCGGGACCCAATGAGCAGTTCTTC. Residues: CAIGAGPNEQFF.

On this clonotype itself: It is likely a read error: a sequence one base away is far more abundant. The chain is built from TRBV10-3 and TRBJ2-3; weak D call: TRBD2 (5 bases). The assigned J gene may be wrong: the sequence end matches TRBJ2-1 better. Germline lookup yields CDR1 ENHRY and CDR2 SYGVKD. CDR3 length equals 14 residues. CDR3 DNA: TGTGCCATCAGTGAGTCGCCAGACTACAATGGGCAGTTCTTC. This gives the protein CAISESPDYNGQFF.

This clonotype showed up many times. This rearrangement joins TRBV3-1 to TRBJ2-2; D unresolved. CDR1 and CDR2 (germline): LGHDT, YNNKEL (reference sequence). V lost 6 bases, J lost 4 bases, and 12 bases lay in between. The CDR3 length is 14 residues. The CDR3 nucleotides are TGTGCCAGCAGAAAAGGACCGGTCACCGGGGAGCTGTTTTTT. This encodes CASRKGPVTGELFF.

This clonotype was observed many times. The rearrangement joins TRBV30 to TRBJ2-5; maybe TRBD2 (5 bases). Germline loops: CDR1 GTSNPN, CDR2 SVGIG (reference sequence). Deletions cut 0 bases from V and 7 bases from J, with 15 bases between. The CDR3 consists of 14 residues. The CDR3 region has the DNA TGTGCCTGGAGTGTACCTAGCAGCCAAAGGACCCAGTACTTC. It translates to CAWSVPSSQRTQYF.

In this sample, this clonotype turned up many times. This chain connects TRBV20-1 to TRBJ1-5; possibly TRBD1 for D (5 bases). V shed 6 bases and J shed 0 bases, with 9 bases lying between them. The CDR3 covers 13 residues. Per germline, CDR1 DFQATT and CDR2 SNEGSKA (reference sequence). In DNA, the CDR3 is TGCAGTGCGGGAGGGGATAGCAATCAGCCCCAGCATTTT. It encodes CSAGGDSNQPQHF.

Many counts were recorded for this clonotype. The chain couples TRBV24-1 to TRBJ2-5; 12 bases are shared with TRBD1. Germline V lookup: CDR1 KGHDR, CDR2 SFDVKD. This CDR3 contains 16 residues. The ends lost 4 bases at V and 5 bases at J; junction bases unmatched: 7. CDR3 sequence: CATSDSGTGGAETQYF. The CDR3 nucleotides read TGTGCCACCAGTGACAGCGGGACAGGGGGCGCGGAGACCCAGTACTTC.

The chain joins TRBV4-2 to TRBJ2-7; TRBD2 aligns across 10 bases. Trimming at V came to 0 bases and at J to 2 bases, leaving 13 bases not matched to a gene. This CDR3 contains 19 residues. The germline V gene has CDR1 LGHNA and CDR2 YNFKEQ. CDR3: CASSQELGSGRAIAYEQYF. CDR3 DNA: TGTGCCAGCAGCCAAGAGTTGGGGAGCGGGAGGGCCATCGCCTACGAGCAGTACTTC.

This clonotype was recorded many times. The J gene is TRBJ1-1, the V gene TRBV11-2, with D maybe TRBD1 (5 bases). There are 11 residues in the CDR3. Germline-derived CDR1 and CDR2 are SGHAT and FQNNGV. Trimming pared 3 bases from V and 7 bases from J, leaving 6 bases between. CDR3 nucleotide sequence: TGTGCCAGCAGCTTGACAGATGAAGCTTTCTTT. The encoded protein is CASSLTDEAFF.

This clonotype was counted a single time. The chain couples TRBV19 to TRBJ2-1; the D gene is possibly TRBD1 (5 bases). The J call is uncertain, as TRBJ2-3 better fits the DNA end. This CDR3 has 18 residues. CDR1 is LNHDA, CDR2 SQIVND, per germline (reference sequence). CDR3 DNA sequence: TGTGCCAGTAGTGTTGCCGTCGCTACCGGGCGGCCAGGGGATACGCAGTATTTT. Protein product: CASSVAVATGRPGDTQYF.

This clonotype was picked up many times. The chain has TRBV6-1 and TRBJ1-5; D is ambiguous. V dropped 6 bases and J dropped 6 bases, with 15 bases sitting between them. The CDR3 sequence is 14 residues long. Germline CDR1 and CDR2: MNHNS and SASEGT. Written as DNA, the CDR3 is TGTGCCAGCAGACTCTCCCATAACAGTCAGCCCCAGCATTTT. It specifies CASRLSHNSQPQHF.

This clonotype came up many times. V and J are TRBV6-1 and TRBJ2-2; 7 bases are a match to TRBD1. CDR3 length: 13 amino acids. Germline loops: CDR1 MNHNS, CDR2 SASEGT. J was trimmed by 3 bases and V by 11 bases; bases with no gene match: 6. The CDR3 DNA reads TGTGCCGGGGCGACAGGGCACACCGGGGAGCTGTTTTTT. This translates into CAGATGHTGELFF.

With respect to this clonotype: A much larger clonotype is one base distant, so this may be a read error. V gene TRBV20-1 combines with J gene TRBJ2-3; 11 nucleotides match TRBD2. The CDR3 runs 20 residues. The V gene's germline CDR1 is DFQATT and CDR2 SNEGSKA (reference sequence). Written as DNA, the CDR3 is TGCAGTGCTAGAGACACCCAGCTAGCGGGAGGTTGGGGGTACACAGAGACGCAGTATTTT. Translated, it gives CSARDTQLAGGWGYTETQYF.

The sample holds many counts of this clonotype. The rearrangement links TRBV27 to TRBJ2-2; D might be TRBD2 (6 bases). CDR3 size: 13 residues. CDR1 is MNHEY, CDR2 SMNVEV, per germline (reference sequence). V lost 7 bases, J lost 4 bases, and 10 bases lay in between. The CDR3 reads CASTWDSTGELFF. The CDR3 DNA reads TGTGCCAGCACTTGGGACTCCACCGGGGAGCTGTTTTTT.

At least ten counts were recorded for this clonotype. The chain uses TRBV7-3 and TRBJ2-3; the match to TRBD2 covers 11 bases. The CDR3 loop spans 15 amino acids. CDR1 and CDR2 from the germline V gene are SGHTA and FQGTGA. Trimming removed 6 bases from V and 7 bases from J; junction bases left unmatched: 9. The CDR3 is CASSPLAGGGNTQYF. CDR3 bases: TGTGCCAGCAGTCCTCTAGCGGGAGGAGGGAATACGCAGTATTTT.

The genes are TRBV7-9 and TRBJ1-1; D is unclear. Trimming left V 5 bases short and J 5 bases short, with 12 bases between. Germline V gene data show CDR1 as SEHNR and CDR2 as FQNEAQ (reference sequence). The CDR3 is 13 amino acids. The CDR3 DNA follows: TGTGCCAGCAGCCGTAAAGCTGAAACTGAAGCTTTCTTT. This sequence encodes CASSRKAETEAFF.

This clonotype was observed a few times. The V gene is TRBV9, the J gene TRBJ2-7; 8 nucleotides agree with TRBD1. With V trimmed by 9 bases and J by 3 bases, 26 bases remained unmatched. The CDR3 runs 19 residues. Looked up from germline, CDR1 is SGDLS and CDR2 is YYNGEE. The CDR3 loop is CATRRWTGTTTRQIYEQYF. CDR3 bases: TGTGCCACCAGACGGTGGACAGGGACAACAACCCGACAAATCTACGAGCAGTACTTC.

This rearrangement joins TRBV27 to TRBJ1-1; D not resolved. The V and J ends lost 11 bases and 4 bases respectively, with 14 bases between them. Looked up from germline, CDR1 is MNHEY and CDR2 is SMNVEV (reference sequence). This CDR3 comprises 12 residues. The DNA of the CDR3 is TGTGCCGCCCAAGGGATAGGCACTGAAGCTTTCTTT. As protein: CAAQGIGTEAFF.

The chain recombines TRBV6-2 or TRBV6-3 with TRBJ1-1; D is undetermined. Germline CDR1 is MNHEY and CDR2 is SVGEGT. The length of the CDR3 is 13 residues. The V end was cut by 10 bases, the J end by 2 bases, with 14 bases between. The CDR3: CATRPSLNTEAFF. For the CDR3, the DNA is TGTGCCACGAGACCGAGCCTAAACACTGAAGCTTTCTTT.

This clonotype was recorded many times. The chain recombines TRBV6-1 with TRBJ1-1; D is perhaps TRBD1 (5 bases). This CDR3 has 13 residues. V lost 7 bases to trimming and J lost 11 bases, with 20 bases between them. In germline, CDR1 is MNHNS, CDR2 SASEGT. CDR3 coding DNA: TGTGCCAGCACCAAACGGGGCAACCTCTACGCTTTCTTT. This sequence encodes CASTKRGNLYAFF.

Regarding this clonotype: This likely reflects a read error, since a far larger clone is one base away. CDR3 residues: CASSLGGSLYQETLYF. CDR3 coding DNA: TGTGCCAGCAGTTTAGGGGGCAGTCTGTACCAAGAGACCCTGTACTTC. The chain uses TRBV7-9 and TRBJ2-5, with TRBD1 matching over 7 bases. Germline CDR1 reads SEHNR; CDR2 reads FQNEAQ (reference sequence). The CDR3 has 16 residues.

This clonotype appeared a few times. The gene calls are TRBV2 and TRBJ1-5; TRBD1 aligns across 8 bases. The germline V gene encodes CDR1 SNHLY and CDR2 FYNNEI. The V and J ends lost 4 bases and 6 bases, in that order; junction bases with no gene match: 8. The CDR3 is 15 residues long. The chain's CDR3 is CASSVDRGEGQPQHF. Here the CDR3 DNA reads TGTGCCAGCAGTGTAGACAGGGGAGAGGGTCAGCCCCAGCATTTT.